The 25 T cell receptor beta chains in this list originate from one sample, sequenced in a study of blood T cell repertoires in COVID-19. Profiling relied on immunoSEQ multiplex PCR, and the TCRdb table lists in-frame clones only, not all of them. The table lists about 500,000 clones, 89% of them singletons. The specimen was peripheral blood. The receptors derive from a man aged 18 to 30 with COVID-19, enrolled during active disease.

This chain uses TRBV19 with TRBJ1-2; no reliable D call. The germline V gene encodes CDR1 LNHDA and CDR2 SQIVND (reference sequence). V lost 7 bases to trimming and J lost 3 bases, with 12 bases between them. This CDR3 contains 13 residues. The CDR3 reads CASNSGRYYGYTF. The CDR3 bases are TGTGCCAGTAACTCAGGAAGGTACTATGGCTACACCTTC.

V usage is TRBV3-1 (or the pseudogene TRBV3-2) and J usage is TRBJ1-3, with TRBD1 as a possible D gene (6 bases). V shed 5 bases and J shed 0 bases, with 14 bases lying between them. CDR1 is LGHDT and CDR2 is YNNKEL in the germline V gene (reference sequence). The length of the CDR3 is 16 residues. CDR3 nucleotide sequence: TGTGCCAGCAGCGGACTGACAGGACTCTCTGGAAACACCATATATTTT. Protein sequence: CASSGLTGLSGNTIYF.

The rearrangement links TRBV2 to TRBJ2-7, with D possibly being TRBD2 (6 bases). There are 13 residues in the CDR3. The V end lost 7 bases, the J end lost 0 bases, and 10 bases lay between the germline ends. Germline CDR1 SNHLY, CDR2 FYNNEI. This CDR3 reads CASKRAYSYEQYF. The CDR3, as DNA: TGTGCCAGCAAGCGGGCCTACTCCTACGAGCAGTACTTC. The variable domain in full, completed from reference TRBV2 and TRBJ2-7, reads EPEVTQTPSHQVTQMGQEVILRCVPISNHLYFYWYRQILGQKVEFLVSFYNNEISEKSEIFDDQFSVERPDGSNFTLKIRSTKLEDSAMYFCASKRAYSYEQYFGPGTRLTVT.

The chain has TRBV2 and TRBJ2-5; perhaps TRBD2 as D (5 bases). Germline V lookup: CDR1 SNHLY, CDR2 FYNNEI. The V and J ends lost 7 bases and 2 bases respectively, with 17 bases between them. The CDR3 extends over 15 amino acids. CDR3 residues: CASMWQLEIQETQYF. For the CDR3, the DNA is TGTGCCAGCATGTGGCAACTAGAGATACAAGAGACCCAGTACTTC.

The CDR3 protein is CATSDPGQKYNEQFF. The DNA of the CDR3 is TGTGCCACCAGTGACCCAGGACAGAAGTACAATGAGCAGTTCTTC. J is TRBJ2-1 and V is TRBV24-1; the D gene is possibly TRBD1 (6 bases). This CDR3 comprises 15 residues. V dropped 4 bases and J dropped 4 bases, with 13 bases sitting between them. CDR1 and CDR2 from the germline V gene are KGHDR and SFDVKD.

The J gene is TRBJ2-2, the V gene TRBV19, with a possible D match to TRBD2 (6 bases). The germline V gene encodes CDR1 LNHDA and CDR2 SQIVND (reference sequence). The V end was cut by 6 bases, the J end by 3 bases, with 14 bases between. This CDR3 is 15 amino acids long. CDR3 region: CASRLGTGDTGELFF. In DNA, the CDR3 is TGTGCCAGTAGGCTAGGGACTGGCGACACCGGGGAGCTGTTTTTT. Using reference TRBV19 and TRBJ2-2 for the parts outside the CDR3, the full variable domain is DGGITQSPKYLFRKEGQNVTLSCEQNLNHDAMYWYRQDPGQGLRLIYYSQIVNDFQKGDIAEGYSVSREKKESFPLTVTSAQKNPTAFYLCASRLGTGDTGELFFGEGSRLTVL.

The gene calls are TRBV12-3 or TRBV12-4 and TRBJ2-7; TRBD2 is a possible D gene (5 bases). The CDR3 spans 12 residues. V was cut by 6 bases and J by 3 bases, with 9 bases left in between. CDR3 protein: CASRQAGYEQYF. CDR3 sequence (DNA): TGTGCCAGCAGGCAGGCGGGCTACGAGCAGTACTTC.

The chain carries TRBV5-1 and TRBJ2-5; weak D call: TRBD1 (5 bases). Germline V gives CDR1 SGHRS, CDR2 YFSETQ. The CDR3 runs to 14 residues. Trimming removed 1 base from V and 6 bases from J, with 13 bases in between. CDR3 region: CASSLRQGIQTQYF. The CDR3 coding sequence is TGCGCCAGCAGCTTGCGGCAGGGTATACAGACCCAGTACTTC.

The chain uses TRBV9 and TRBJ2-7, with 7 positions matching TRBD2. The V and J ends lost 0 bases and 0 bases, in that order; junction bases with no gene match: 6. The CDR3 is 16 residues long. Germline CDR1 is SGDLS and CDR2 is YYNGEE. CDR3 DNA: TGTGCCAGCAGCGTAGAACCAGCGGGATTCTCCTACGAGCAGTACTTC. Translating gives CASSVEPAGFSYEQYF. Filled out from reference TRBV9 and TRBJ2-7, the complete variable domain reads DSGVTQTPKHLITATGQRVTLRCSPRSGDLSVYWYQQSLDQGLQFLIQYYNGEERAKGNILERFSAQQFPDLHSELNLSSLELGDSALYFCASSVEPAGFSYEQYFGPGTRLTVT.

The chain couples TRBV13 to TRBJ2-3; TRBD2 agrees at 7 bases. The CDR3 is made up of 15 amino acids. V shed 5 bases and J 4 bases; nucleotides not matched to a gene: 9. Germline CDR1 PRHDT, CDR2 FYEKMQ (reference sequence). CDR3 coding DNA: TGTGCCAGCAGCCGAGCGGGAAGGGAGGCAGATACGCAGTATTTT. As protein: CASSRAGREADTQYF.

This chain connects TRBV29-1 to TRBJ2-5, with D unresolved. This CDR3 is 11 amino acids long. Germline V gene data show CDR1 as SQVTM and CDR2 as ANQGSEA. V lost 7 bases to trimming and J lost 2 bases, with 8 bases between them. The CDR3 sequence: CSAETQETQYF. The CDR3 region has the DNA TGCAGCGCTGAGACACAAGAGACCCAGTACTTC. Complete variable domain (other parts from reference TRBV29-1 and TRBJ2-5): SAVISQKPSRDICQRGTSLTIQCQVDSQVTMMFWYRQQPGQSLTLIATANQGSEATYESGFVIDKFPISRPNLTFSTLTVSNMSPEDSSIYLCSAETQETQYFGPGTRLLVL.

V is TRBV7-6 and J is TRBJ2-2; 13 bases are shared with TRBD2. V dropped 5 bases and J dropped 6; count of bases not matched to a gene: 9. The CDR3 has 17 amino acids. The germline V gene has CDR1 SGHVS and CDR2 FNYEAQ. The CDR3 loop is CASSRSLAGGPAGELFF. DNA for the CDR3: TGTGCCAGCAGCCGTTCACTAGCGGGGGGGCCCGCCGGGGAGCTGTTTTTT.

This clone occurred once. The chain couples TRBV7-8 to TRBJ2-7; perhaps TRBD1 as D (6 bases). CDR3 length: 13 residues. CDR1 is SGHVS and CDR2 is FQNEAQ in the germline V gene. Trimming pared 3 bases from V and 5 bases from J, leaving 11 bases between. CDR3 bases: TGTGCCAGCAGCTTCCCGGACAGCCACGAGCAGTACTTC. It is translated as CASSFPDSHEQYF.

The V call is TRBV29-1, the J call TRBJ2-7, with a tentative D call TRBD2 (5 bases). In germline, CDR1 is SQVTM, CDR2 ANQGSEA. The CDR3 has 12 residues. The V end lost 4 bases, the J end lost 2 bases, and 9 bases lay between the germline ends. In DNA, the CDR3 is TGCAGCGTTGTTGAGGGAACCTACGAGCAGTACTTC. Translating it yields CSVVEGTYEQYF.

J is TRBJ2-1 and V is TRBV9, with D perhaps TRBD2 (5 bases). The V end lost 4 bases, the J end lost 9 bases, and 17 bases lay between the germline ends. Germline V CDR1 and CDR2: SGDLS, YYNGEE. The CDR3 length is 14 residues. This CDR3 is CASSPGIQKREQFF. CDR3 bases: TGTGCCAGCAGCCCGGGGATCCAAAAGCGTGAGCAGTTCTTC.

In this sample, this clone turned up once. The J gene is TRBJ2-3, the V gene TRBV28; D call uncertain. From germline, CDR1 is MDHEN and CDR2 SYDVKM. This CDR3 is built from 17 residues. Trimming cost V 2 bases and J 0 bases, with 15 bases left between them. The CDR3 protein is CASSLPDGGASTDTQYF. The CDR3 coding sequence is TGTGCCAGCAGTTTACCCGACGGCGGTGCTAGCACAGATACGCAGTATTTT.

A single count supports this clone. CDR3 sequence: CASSNSRSAEQFF. The CDR3 coding sequence is TGTGCCAGCAGTAATTCCCGTAGCGCTGAGCAGTTCTTC. The gene calls are TRBV6-5 and TRBJ2-1; the D gene is possibly TRBD2 (5 bases). Trimming took 5 bases from V and 9 from J, leaving 14 bases between them. The CDR3 is 13 amino acids. Germline CDR1 reads MNHEY; CDR2 reads SVGAGI.

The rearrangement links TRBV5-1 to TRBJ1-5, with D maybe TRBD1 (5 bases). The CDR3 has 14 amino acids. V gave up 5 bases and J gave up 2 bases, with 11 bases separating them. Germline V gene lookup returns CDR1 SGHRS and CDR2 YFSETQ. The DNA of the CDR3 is TGCGCCAGCAGAACTCAGGGTCGCAATCAGCCCCAGCATTTT. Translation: CASRTQGRNQPQHF.

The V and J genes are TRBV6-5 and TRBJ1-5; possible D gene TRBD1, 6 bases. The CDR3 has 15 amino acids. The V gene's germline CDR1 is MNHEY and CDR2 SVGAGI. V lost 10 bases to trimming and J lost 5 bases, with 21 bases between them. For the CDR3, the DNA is TGTGCCACGAAAAGGTCCCAGACAGGTTATCAGCCCCAGCATTTT. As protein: CATKRSQTGYQPQHF.

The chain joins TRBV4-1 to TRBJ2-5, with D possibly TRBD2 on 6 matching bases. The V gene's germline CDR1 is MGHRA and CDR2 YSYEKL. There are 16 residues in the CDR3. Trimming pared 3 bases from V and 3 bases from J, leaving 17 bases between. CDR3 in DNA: TGCGCCAGCAGCCAGAGCCCCCGGGACTCCGAAGAGACCCAGTACTTC. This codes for CASSQSPRDSEETQYF.

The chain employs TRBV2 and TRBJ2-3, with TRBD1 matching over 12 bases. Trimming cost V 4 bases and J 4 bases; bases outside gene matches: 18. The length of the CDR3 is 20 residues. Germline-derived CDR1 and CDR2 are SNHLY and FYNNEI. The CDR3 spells CASSVASNWSGTGGSDTQYF. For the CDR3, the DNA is TGTGCCAGCAGTGTAGCATCTAATTGGAGCGGGACAGGGGGCTCAGATACGCAGTATTTT.

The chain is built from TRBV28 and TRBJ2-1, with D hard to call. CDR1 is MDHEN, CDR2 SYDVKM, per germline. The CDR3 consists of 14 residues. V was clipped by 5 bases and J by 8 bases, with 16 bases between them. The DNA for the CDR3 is TGTGCCAGCAGTCACGCCCTCTCTATCTATGAGCAGTTCTTC. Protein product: CASSHALSIYEQFF.

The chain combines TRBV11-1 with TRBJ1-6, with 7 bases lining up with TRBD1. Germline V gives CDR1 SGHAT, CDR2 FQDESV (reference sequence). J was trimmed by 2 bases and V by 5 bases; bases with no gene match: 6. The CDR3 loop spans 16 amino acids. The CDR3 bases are TGTGCCAGCAGCCTCCCCGGGACAGCCTATAATTCACCCCTCCACTTT. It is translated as CASSLPGTAYNSPLHF.

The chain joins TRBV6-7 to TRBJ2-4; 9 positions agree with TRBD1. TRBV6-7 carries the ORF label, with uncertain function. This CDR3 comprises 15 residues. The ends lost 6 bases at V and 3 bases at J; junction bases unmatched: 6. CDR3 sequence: CASRTQGAGKNIQYF. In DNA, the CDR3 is TGTGCCAGCAGAACACAGGGGGCTGGCAAAAACATTCAGTACTTC.

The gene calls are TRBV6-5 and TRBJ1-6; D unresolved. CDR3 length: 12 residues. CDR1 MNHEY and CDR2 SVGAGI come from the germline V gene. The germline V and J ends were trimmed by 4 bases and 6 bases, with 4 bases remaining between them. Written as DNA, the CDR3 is TGTGCCAGCAGTTCACTTAATTCACCCCTCCACTTT. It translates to CASSSLNSPLHF.